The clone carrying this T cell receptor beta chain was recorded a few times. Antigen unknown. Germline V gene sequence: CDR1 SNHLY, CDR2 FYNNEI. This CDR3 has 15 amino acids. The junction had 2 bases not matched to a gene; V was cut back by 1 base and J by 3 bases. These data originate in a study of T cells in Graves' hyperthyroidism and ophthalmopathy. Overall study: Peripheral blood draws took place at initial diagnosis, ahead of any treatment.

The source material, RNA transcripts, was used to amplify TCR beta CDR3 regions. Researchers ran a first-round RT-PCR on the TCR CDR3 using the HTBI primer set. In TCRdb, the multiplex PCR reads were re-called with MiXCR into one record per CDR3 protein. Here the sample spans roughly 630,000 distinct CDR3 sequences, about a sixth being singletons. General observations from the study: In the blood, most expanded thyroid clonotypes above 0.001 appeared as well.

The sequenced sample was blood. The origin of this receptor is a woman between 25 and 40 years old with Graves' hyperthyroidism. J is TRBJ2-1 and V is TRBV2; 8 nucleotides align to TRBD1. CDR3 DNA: TGTGCCAGCAGTGAAGTTGGACAGGGCTACAATGAGCAGTTCTTC. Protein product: CASSEVGQGYNEQFF.